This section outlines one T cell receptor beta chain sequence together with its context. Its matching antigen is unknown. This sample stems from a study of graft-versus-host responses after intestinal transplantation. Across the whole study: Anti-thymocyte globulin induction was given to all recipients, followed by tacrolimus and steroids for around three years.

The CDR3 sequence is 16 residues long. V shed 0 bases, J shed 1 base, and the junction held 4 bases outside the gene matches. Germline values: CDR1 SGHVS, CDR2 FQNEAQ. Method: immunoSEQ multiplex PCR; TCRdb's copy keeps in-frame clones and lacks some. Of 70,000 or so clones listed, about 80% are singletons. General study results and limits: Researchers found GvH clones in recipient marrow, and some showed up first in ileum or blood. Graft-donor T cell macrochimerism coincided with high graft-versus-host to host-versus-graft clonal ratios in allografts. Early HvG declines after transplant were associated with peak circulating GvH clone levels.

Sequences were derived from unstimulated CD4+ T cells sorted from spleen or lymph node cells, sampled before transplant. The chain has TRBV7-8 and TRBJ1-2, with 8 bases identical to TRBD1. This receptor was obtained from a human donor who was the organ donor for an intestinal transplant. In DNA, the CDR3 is TGTGCCAGCAGCTTAGCCACGGGACAGGATAACTATGGCTACACCTTC. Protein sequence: CASSLATGQDNYGYTF.